The source of this T cell receptor (beta chain) is a study of blood T cell repertoires in COVID-19. The J segment lost 7 bases and the V segment lost 7 bases, leaving 7 bases of the junction unmatched. The germline gives CDR1 LNHDA, CDR2 SQIVND (reference sequence). The CDR3 loop spans 14 amino acids. The assay was immunoSEQ multiplex PCR, and TCRdb's table has in-frame clones only and misses some. This table holds roughly 250,000 clones, 65% to 90% found once. This receptor was obtained from a woman aged 45-59 years with acute or convalescent COVID-19. Sequencing was performed on peripheral blood. The chain recombines TRBV19 with TRBJ1-6; 7 bases align to TRBD1. This CDR3 is CASTSTGSNSPLHF. For the CDR3, the DNA is TGTGCCAGTACCTCGACAGGGAGCAATTCACCCCTCCACTTT.